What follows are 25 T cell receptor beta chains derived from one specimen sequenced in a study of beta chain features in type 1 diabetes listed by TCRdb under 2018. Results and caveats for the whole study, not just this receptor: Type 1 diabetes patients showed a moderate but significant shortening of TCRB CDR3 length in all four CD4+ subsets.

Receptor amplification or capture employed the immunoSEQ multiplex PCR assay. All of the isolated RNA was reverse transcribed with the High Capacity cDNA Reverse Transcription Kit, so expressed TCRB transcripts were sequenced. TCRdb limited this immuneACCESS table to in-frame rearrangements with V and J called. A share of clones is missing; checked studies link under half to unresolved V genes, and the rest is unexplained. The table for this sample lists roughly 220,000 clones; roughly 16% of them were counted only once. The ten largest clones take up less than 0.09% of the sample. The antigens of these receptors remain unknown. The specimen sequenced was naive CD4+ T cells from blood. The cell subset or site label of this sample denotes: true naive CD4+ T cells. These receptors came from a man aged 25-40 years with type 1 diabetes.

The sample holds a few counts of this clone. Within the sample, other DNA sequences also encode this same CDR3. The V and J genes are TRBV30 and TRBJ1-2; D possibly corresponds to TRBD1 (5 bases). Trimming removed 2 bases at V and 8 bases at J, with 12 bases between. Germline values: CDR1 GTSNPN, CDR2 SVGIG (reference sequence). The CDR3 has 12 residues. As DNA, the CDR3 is TGTGCCTGGAGTCCCACCGGGGGAGGCTACACCTTC. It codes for CAWSPTGGGYTF.

The CDR3 region is CASSLGSGYTTNEKLFF. In DNA form, the CDR3 reads TGTGCCAGCAGTCTAGGCTCAGGGTACACAACTAATGAAAAACTGTTTTTT. The V call is TRBV9, the J call TRBJ1-4; weak D call: TRBD1 (5 bases). V lost 5 bases, J lost 0 bases, and 17 bases lay in between. The CDR3 is 17 residues long. The germline V gene has CDR1 SGDLS and CDR2 YYNGEE.

Written as DNA, the CDR3 is TGTGCCAGCAGCGTACTCCTCGGAGCGGGGGTGGCAGATACGCAGTATTTT. It yields the protein CASSVLLGAGVADTQYF. This chain uses TRBV9 with TRBJ2-3; 8 bases line up with TRBD2. V was clipped by 1 base and J by 4 bases; unmatched bases: 11. The V gene's germline CDR1 is SGDLS and CDR2 YYNGEE. This CDR3 has 17 residues.

The CDR3 DNA sequence: TGTGCCAGCAGCTTAGATGTCGGGACAGGGATTGTAGGTGGCTACACCTTC. Translation gives CASSLDVGTGIVGGYTF. The genes are TRBV11-2 and TRBJ1-2, with 9 bases matching TRBD1. The V gene's germline CDR1 is SGHAT and CDR2 FQNNGV. V lost 0 bases and J lost 7; bases outside the gene matches: 12. The CDR3 loop spans 17 amino acids. The full variable domain, in which reference TRBV11-2 and TRBJ1-2 provide the parts outside the CDR3, is EAGVAQSPRYKIIEKRQSVAFWCNPISGHATLYWYQQILGQGPKLLIQFQNNGVVDDSQLPKDRFSAERLKGVDSTLKIQPAKLEDSAVYLCASSLDVGTGIVGGYTFGSGTRLTVV.

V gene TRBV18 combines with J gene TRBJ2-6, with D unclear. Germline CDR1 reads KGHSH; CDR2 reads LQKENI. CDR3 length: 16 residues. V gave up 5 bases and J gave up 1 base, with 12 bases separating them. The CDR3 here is CASSDTSVSGANVLTF. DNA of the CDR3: TGTGCCAGCTCAGATACATCGGTGTCTGGGGCCAACGTCCTGACTTTC.

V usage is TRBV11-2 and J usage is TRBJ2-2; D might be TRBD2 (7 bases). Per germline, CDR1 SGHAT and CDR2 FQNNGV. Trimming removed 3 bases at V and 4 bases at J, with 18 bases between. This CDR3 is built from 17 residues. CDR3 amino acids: CASSFLRGAAATGELFF. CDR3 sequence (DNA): TGTGCCAGCAGCTTTTTACGGGGGGCAGCGGCCACCGGGGAGCTGTTTTTT. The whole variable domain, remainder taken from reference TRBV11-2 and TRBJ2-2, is EAGVAQSPRYKIIEKRQSVAFWCNPISGHATLYWYQQILGQGPKLLIQFQNNGVVDDSQLPKDRFSAERLKGVDSTLKIQPAKLEDSAVYLCASSFLRGAAATGELFFGEGSRLTVL.

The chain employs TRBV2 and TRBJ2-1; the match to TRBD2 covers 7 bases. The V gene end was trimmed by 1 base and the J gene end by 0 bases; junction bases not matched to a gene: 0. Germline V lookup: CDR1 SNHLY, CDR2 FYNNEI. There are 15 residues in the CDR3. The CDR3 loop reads CASSEERDSYNEQFF. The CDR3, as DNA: TGTGCCAGCAGTGAAGAGCGGGACTCCTACAATGAGCAGTTCTTC.

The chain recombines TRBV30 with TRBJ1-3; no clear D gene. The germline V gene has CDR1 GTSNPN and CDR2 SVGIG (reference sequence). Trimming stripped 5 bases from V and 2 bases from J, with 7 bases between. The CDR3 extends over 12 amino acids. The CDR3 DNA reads TGTGCCTGGTCGGAGGCTGGAAACACCATATATTTT. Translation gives CAWSEAGNTIYF.

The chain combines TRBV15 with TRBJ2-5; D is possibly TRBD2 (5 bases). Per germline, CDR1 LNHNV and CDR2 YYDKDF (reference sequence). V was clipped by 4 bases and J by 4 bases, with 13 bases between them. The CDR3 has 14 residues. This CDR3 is CATSTSLRGETQYF. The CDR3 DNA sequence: TGTGCCACCAGCACGAGTCTACGGGGAGAGACCCAGTACTTC.

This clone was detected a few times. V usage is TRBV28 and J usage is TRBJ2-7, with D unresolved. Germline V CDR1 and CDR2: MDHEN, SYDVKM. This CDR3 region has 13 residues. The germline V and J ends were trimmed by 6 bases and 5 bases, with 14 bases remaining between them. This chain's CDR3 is CASRQMSGDEQYF. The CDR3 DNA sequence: TGTGCCAGCAGACAAATGTCAGGCGACGAGCAGTACTTC.

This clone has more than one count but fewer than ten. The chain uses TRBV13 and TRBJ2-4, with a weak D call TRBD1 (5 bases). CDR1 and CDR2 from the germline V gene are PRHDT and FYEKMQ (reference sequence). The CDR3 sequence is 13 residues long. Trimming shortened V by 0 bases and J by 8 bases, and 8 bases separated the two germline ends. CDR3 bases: TGTGCCAGCAGCTTAGGCAGGGTGGACATTCAGTACTTC. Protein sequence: CASSLGRVDIQYF.

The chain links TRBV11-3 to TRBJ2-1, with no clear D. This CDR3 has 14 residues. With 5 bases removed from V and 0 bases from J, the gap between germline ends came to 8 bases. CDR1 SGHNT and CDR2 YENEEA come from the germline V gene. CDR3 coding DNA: TGTGCCAGCAGCGGATCCAGCTCCTACAATGAGCAGTTCTTC. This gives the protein CASSGSSSYNEQFF. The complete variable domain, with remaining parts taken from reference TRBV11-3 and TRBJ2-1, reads EAGVVQSPRYKIIEKKQPVAFWCNPISGHNTLYWYLQNLGQGPELLIRYENEEAVDDSQLPKDRFSAERLKGVDSTLKIQPAELGDSAVYLCASSGSSSYNEQFFGPGTRLTVL.

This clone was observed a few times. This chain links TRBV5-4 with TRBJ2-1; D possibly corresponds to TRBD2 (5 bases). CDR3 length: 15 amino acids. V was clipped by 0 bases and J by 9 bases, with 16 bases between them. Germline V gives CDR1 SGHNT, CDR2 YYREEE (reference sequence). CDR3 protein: CASSLDSPGLGEQFF. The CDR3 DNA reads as TGTGCCAGCAGCTTGGATTCTCCGGGGTTGGGTGAGCAGTTCTTC.

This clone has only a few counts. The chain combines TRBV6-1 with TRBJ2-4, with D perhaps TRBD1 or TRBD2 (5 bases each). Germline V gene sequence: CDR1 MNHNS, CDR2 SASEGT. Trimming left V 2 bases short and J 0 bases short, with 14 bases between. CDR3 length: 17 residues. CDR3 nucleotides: TGTGCCAGCAGTGAATGGGACGTTCTACTAGCCAAAAACATTCAGTACTTC. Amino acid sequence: CASSEWDVLLAKNIQYF.

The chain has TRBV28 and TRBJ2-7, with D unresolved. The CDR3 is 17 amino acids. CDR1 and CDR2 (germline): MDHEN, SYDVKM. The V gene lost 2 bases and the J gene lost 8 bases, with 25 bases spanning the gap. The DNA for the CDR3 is TGTGCCAGCAGTTTAAGACTGCGTTACAGCCCCTACGGACAGCAGTACTTC. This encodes CASSLRLRYSPYGQQYF.

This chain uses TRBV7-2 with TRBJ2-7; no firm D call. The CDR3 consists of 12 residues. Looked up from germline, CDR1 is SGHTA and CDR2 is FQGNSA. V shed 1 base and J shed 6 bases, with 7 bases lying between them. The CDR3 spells CASSLVFSEQYF. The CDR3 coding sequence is TGTGCCAGCAGCTTAGTATTCTCCGAGCAGTACTTC.

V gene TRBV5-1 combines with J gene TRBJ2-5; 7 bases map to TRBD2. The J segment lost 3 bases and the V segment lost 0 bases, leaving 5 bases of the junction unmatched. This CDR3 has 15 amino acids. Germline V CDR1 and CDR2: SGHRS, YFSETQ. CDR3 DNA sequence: TGCGCCAGCAGCTTGGTGGCTAGCGGAAAAGAGACCCAGTACTTC. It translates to CASSLVASGKETQYF.

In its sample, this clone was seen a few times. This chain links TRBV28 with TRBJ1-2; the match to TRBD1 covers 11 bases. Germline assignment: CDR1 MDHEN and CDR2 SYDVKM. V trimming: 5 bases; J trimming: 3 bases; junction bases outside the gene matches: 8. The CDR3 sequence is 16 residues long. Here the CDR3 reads CASSPWTGGLDYGYTF. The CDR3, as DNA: TGTGCCAGCAGTCCTTGGACAGGGGGCTTGGACTATGGCTACACCTTC.

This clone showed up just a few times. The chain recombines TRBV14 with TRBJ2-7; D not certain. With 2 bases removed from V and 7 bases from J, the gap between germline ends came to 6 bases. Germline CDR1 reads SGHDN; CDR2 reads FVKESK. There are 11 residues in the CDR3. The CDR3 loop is CASSQTLEQYF. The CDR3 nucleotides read TGTGCCAGCAGCCAAACGCTAGAGCAGTACTTC.

CDR3 loop: CASKFDSLSGNTIYF. CDR3 in DNA: TGTGCCAGCAAGTTCGACAGTCTCTCTGGAAACACCATATATTTT. This chain joins TRBV2 and TRBJ1-3; TRBD1 might be the D (5 bases). V was trimmed by 7 bases and J by 0 bases, leaving 13 bases between them. This CDR3 has 15 amino acids. Germline V gene sequence: CDR1 SNHLY, CDR2 FYNNEI.

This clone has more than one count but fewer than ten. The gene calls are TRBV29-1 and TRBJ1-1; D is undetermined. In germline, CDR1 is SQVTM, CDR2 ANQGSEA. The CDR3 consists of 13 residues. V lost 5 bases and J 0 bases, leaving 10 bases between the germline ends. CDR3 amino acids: CSVHPRMNTEAFF. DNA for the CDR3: TGCAGCGTTCATCCGCGAATGAACACTGAAGCTTTCTTT.

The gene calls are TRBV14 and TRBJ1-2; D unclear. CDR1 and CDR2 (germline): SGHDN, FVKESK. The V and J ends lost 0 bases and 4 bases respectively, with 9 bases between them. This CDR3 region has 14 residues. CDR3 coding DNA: TGTGCCAGCAGCCAAGATCTGGGCAGCTATGGCTACACCTTC. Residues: CASSQDLGSYGYTF.

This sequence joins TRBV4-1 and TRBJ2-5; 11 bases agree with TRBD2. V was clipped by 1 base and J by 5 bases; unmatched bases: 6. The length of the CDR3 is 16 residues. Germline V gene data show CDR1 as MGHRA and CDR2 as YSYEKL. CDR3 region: CASSQGLAGRGETQYF. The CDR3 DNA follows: TGCGCCAGCAGCCAAGGACTAGCGGGACGGGGGGAGACCCAGTACTTC.

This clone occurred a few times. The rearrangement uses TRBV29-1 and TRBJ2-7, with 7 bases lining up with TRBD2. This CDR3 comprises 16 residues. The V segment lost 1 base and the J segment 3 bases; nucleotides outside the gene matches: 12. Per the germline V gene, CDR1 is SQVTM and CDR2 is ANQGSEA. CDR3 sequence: CSVEVGGRAISYEQYF. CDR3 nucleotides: TGCAGCGTTGAAGTCGGTGGGAGGGCCATTAGCTACGAGCAGTACTTC.

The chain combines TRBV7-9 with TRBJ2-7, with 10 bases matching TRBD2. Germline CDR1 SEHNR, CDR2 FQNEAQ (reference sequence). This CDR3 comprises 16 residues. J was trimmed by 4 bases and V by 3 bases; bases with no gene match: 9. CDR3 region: CASSFPSSGSQYEQYF. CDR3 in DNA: TGTGCCAGCAGCTTTCCCTCTAGCGGGAGTCAGTACGAGCAGTACTTC.